Following are 30 T cell receptor beta chains from one sample sequenced in a study of CD8+ T cells in alopecia areata. cDNA reverse transcribed from extracted RNA served as the sequencing template. Method: immunoSEQ multiplex PCR; TCRdb's copy keeps in-frame clones and lacks some. The data hold almost 250,000 clones, with about 68% observed a single time. Sample: CD4+ T cells sorted from blood, taken at week 0. Every receptor here comes from a human donor with alopecia areata.

CDR3: CSVEEGPNTEAFF. CDR3 bases: TGCAGCGTTGAAGAGGGGCCGAACACTGAAGCTTTCTTT. This chain connects TRBV29-1 to TRBJ1-1, with D perhaps matching TRBD1 (5 bases). Looked up from germline, CDR1 is SQVTM and CDR2 is ANQGSEA. CDR3 size: 13 residues. Trimming removed 0 bases from V and 1 base from J, with 6 bases in between.

This rearrangement joins TRBV7-9 to TRBJ2-5; 7 bases align to TRBD1. The CDR3 spans 16 residues. The germline CDR1 and CDR2 sequences are SEHNR and FQNEAQ (reference sequence). V shed 5 bases, J shed 5 bases, and the junction held 14 bases outside the gene matches. CDR3 sequence reads: CASSADLTGTIETQYF. The DNA of the CDR3 is TGTGCCAGCAGCGCAGACCTGACAGGGACAATTGAGACCCAGTACTTC.

This chain uses TRBV29-1 with TRBJ1-1, with D uncertain. The V gene lost 4 bases and the J gene lost 1 base, with 16 bases spanning the gap. The CDR3 is 15 residues long. Per the germline V gene, CDR1 is SQVTM and CDR2 is ANQGSEA. For the CDR3, the DNA is TGCAGCGTTGCTCCTCAATATGGAAAGAACACTGAAGCTTTCTTT. Its translation is CSVAPQYGKNTEAFF.

This chain uses TRBV29-1 with TRBJ1-1, with a weak D call TRBD1 (5 bases). CDR3 length: 11 residues. V was trimmed by 8 bases and J by 3 bases, leaving 10 bases between them. Germline V gives CDR1 SQVTM, CDR2 ANQGSEA. Written as DNA, the CDR3 is TGCAGCTTAGGGGCGGACACTGAAGCTTTCTTT. Translation: CSLGADTEAFF.

V usage is TRBV15 and J usage is TRBJ2-2; perhaps TRBD1 as D (6 bases). The CDR3 spans 15 residues. V lost 5 bases to trimming and J lost 6 bases, with 16 bases between them. Germline V lookup: CDR1 LNHNV, CDR2 YYDKDF (reference sequence). The CDR3 bases are TGTGCCACCAGCTTCCAGGGGATAATGGCCGGGGAGCTGTTTTTT. Translated, it gives CATSFQGIMAGELFF.

Comments on this clone: Other nucleotide sequences from this sample produce the same CDR3. J is TRBJ1-5 and V is TRBV30, with D unclear. There are 13 residues in the CDR3. Germline CDR1 and CDR2: GTSNPN and SVGIG (reference sequence). V lost 2 bases and J lost 2, with 7 bases in between. The CDR3 sequence: CAWSTRGNQPQHF. DNA of the CDR3: TGTGCCTGGAGTACCCGGGGCAATCAGCCCCAGCATTTT.

V usage is TRBV4-3 and J usage is TRBJ2-1, with D unclear. The CDR3 sequence is 16 residues long. Germline V gives CDR1 LGHNA, CDR2 YSLEER. The V and J ends lost 0 bases and 3 bases respectively, with 12 bases between them. CDR3: CASSQDKGRGYNEQFF. The CDR3 DNA reads TGCGCCAGCAGCCAAGATAAGGGCCGTGGCTACAATGAGCAGTTCTTC.

This clone appeared once. This sequence joins TRBV7-9 and TRBJ2-1; maybe TRBD2 (5 bases). The germline V gene encodes CDR1 SEHNR and CDR2 FQNEAQ (reference sequence). The CDR3 contains 14 residues. V lost 2 bases to trimming and J lost 6 bases, with 11 bases between them. The CDR3 DNA reads TGTGCCAGCAGCTTAAGCATGAGGGCCAATGAGCAGTTCTTC. Protein product: CASSLSMRANEQFF.

The rearrangement joins TRBV4-1 to TRBJ2-7; D is possibly TRBD1 or TRBD2 (6 bases each). Germline lookup yields CDR1 MGHRA and CDR2 YSYEKL. This CDR3 spans 17 amino acids. Trimming took 0 bases from V and 4 from J, leaving 19 bases between them. CDR3 amino acids: CASSQDKEGHLWYEQYF. CDR3 in DNA: TGCGCCAGCAGCCAAGATAAGGAGGGACACCTTTGGTACGAGCAGTACTTC.

V gene TRBV5-1 combines with J gene TRBJ2-3; D is perhaps TRBD2 (5 bases). V was cut by 3 bases and J by 0 bases, with 8 bases left in between. The V gene's germline CDR1 is SGHRS and CDR2 YFSETQ. The CDR3 contains 14 residues. CDR3 nucleotide sequence: TGCGCCAGCAGCTCGTGGACTAGCACAGATACGCAGTATTTT. This translates into CASSSWTSTDTQYF. Full variable domain (missing parts from reference TRBV5-1 and TRBJ2-3): KAGVTQTPRYLIKTRGQQVTLSCSPISGHRSVSWYQQTPGQGLQFLFEYFSETQRNKGNFPGRFSGRQFSNSRSEMNVSTLELGDSALYLCASSSWTSTDTQYFGPGTRLTVL.

DNA of the CDR3: TGCAGCGTCGTAGAGTCTTACAGGGAGACCCAGTACTTC. Translated: CSVVESYRETQYF. The J gene is TRBJ2-5, the V gene TRBV29-1; tentatively, D is TRBD1 (5 bases). The CDR3 contains 13 residues. Trimming removed 6 bases from V and 5 bases from J, with 16 bases in between. Germline V gene sequence: CDR1 SQVTM, CDR2 ANQGSEA.

This clone turned up a few times. This sequence joins TRBV2 and TRBJ2-7; TRBD1 might be the D (6 bases). The germline gives CDR1 SNHLY, CDR2 FYNNEI. The ends were cut back, 8 bases at V and 3 bases at J, with 14 bases in the middle. The CDR3 is made up of 13 amino acids. CDR3 loop: CASLGGDVYEQYF. The CDR3 nucleotides are TGTGCCAGCTTAGGGGGAGATGTCTACGAGCAGTACTTC.

The CDR3 is CAISENNYGYTF. Here the CDR3 DNA reads TGTGCCATCAGCGAGAACAACTATGGCTACACCTTC. V and J are TRBV10-3 and TRBJ1-2; no clear D gene. With 6 bases removed from V and 2 bases from J, the gap between germline ends came to 7 bases. The germline V gene encodes CDR1 ENHRY and CDR2 SYGVKD. CDR3 length: 12 amino acids.

The rearrangement uses TRBV7-8 and TRBJ2-1, with 10 bases aligning to TRBD2. The length of the CDR3 is 15 residues. J was trimmed by 9 bases and V by 2 bases; bases with no gene match: 7. Germline CDR1 SGHVS, CDR2 FQNEAQ. The CDR3 bases are TGTGCCAGCAGCTTAACTAGCGGGGTACTGGGTGAGCAGTTCTTC. It translates to CASSLTSGVLGEQFF.

The V call is TRBV29-1, the J call TRBJ1-4; possibly TRBD1 for D (5 bases). The CDR3 totals 13 residues. CDR1 SQVTM and CDR2 ANQGSEA come from the germline V gene. V was clipped by 6 bases and J by 3 bases, with 11 bases between them. CDR3 region: CSVRDGANEKLFF. The CDR3 region has the DNA TGCAGCGTACGGGACGGAGCTAATGAAAAACTGTTTTTT.

The rearrangement links TRBV30 to TRBJ2-1, with unresolved D. The germline V gene encodes CDR1 GTSNPN and CDR2 SVGIG (reference sequence). The CDR3 sequence is 13 residues long. V was trimmed by 4 bases and J by 8 bases, leaving 15 bases between them. Here the CDR3 DNA reads TGTGCCTGGACCCGGGTAGATCGGGATGAGCAGTTCTTC. Residues: CAWTRVDRDEQFF.

About this clone: Distinct nucleotide sequences in the sample also encode this CDR3. The chain has TRBV18 and TRBJ2-7; D is ambiguous. V was cut by 1 base and J by 5 bases, with 6 bases left in between. The CDR3 is made up of 12 amino acids. Germline V lookup: CDR1 KGHSH, CDR2 LQKENI. The CDR3 here is CASSPQGHEQYF. The DNA of the CDR3 is TGTGCCAGCTCACCACAGGGCCACGAGCAGTACTTC.

The chain joins TRBV29-1 to TRBJ2-1, with 11 bases lining up with TRBD2. CDR3 length: 16 residues. Trimming took 4 bases from V and 4 from J; bases not matched to a gene: 9. Germline lookup yields CDR1 SQVTM and CDR2 ANQGSEA. The CDR3 region has the DNA TGCAGCGTTGTAAAGGCTAGCGGGGGGCTTTACAATGAGCAGTTCTTC. It codes for CSVVKASGGLYNEQFF.

The V and J genes are TRBV4-1 and TRBJ2-2; D remains ambiguous. V was clipped by 4 bases and J by 4 bases, with 16 bases between them. This CDR3 has 16 residues. Germline V lookup: CDR1 MGHRA, CDR2 YSYEKL. DNA for the CDR3: TGCGCCAGCAGCCTCCCTACTGGGTGGGGCACCGGGGAGCTGTTTTTT. This codes for CASSLPTGWGTGELFF.

The chain links TRBV4-1 to TRBJ2-5, with D perhaps TRBD1 (6 bases). V lost 7 bases, J lost 4 bases, and 16 bases lay in between. CDR1 is MGHRA, CDR2 YSYEKL, per germline. CDR3 length: 14 residues. CDR3 sequence: CASTQVSGAETQYF. In nucleotides, the CDR3 is TGCGCCAGCACCCAGGTGTCAGGGGCAGAGACCCAGTACTTC.

This chain uses TRBV10-3 with TRBJ2-5; 7 bases map to TRBD2. The germline V gene has CDR1 ENHRY and CDR2 SYGVKD. V lost 6 bases to trimming and J lost 5 bases; unmatched junction nucleotides: 12. The CDR3 sequence is 15 residues long. The CDR3 nucleotides read TGTGCCATCAGCCACGAGCCTGCGGGGGTTGAGACCCAGTACTTC. This gives the protein CAISHEPAGVETQYF.

The rearrangement uses TRBV29-1 and TRBJ1-5, with no clear D. Trimming took off 3 bases at V and 6 bases at J, with 12 bases between the two ends. The germline V gene encodes CDR1 SQVTM and CDR2 ANQGSEA. There are 13 residues in the CDR3. The CDR3 reads CSVEMGWVQPQHF. The CDR3 coding sequence is TGCAGCGTTGAGATGGGATGGGTTCAGCCCCAGCATTTT.

The V and J genes are TRBV7-2 and TRBJ2-5; D possibly matches TRBD1 or TRBD2 (5 bases each). Germline CDR1 is SGHTA and CDR2 is FQGNSA. V dropped 5 bases and J dropped 1 base, with 14 bases sitting between them. CDR3 size: 15 residues. The CDR3 loop is CASSPQWGIQETQYF. The CDR3, as DNA: TGTGCCAGCAGCCCTCAGTGGGGGATCCAAGAGACCCAGTACTTC.

The table lists this clone with a count of one. The rearrangement joins TRBV2 to TRBJ1-1; D possibly corresponds to TRBD1 (6 bases). V was trimmed by 5 bases and J by 4 bases, leaving 11 bases between them. Germline V gives CDR1 SNHLY, CDR2 FYNNEI. This CDR3 is 13 amino acids long. Written as DNA, the CDR3 is TGTGCCAGCAGTTCACAGGGTTCCACTGAAGCTTTCTTT. Its protein is CASSSQGSTEAFF.

A few counts support this clone. As DNA, the CDR3 is TGCAGCGCCGCGACCCGGGGCTCCGTCGAGCAGTTCTTC. As protein: CSAATRGSVEQFF. This sequence joins TRBV29-1 and TRBJ2-1, with D perhaps TRBD1 or TRBD2 (5 bases each). V lost 7 bases to trimming and J lost 10 bases, with 20 bases between them. The V gene's germline CDR1 is SQVTM and CDR2 ANQGSEA. The CDR3 extends over 13 amino acids.

The CDR3 region has the DNA TGCGCCAGCAGCTTGGGGCCCGGGACAGGGCTCTACGAGCAGTACTTC. This sequence encodes CASSLGPGTGLYEQYF. The chain is built from TRBV5-1 and TRBJ2-7, with TRBD1 identical over 9 bases. Germline V gene data show CDR1 as SGHRS and CDR2 as YFSETQ. V shed 0 bases and J 3 bases; nucleotides not matched to a gene: 7. CDR3 length: 16 residues.

CDR3 nucleotides: TGTGCCAGCAGCCCCCCCGCTTGGCTAGCTAACACCGGGGAGCTGTTTTTT. Translating gives CASSPPAWLANTGELFF. The chain has TRBV2 and TRBJ2-2; possible D gene TRBD2, 5 bases. V was cut by 6 bases and J by 2 bases, with 19 bases left in between. CDR3 length: 17 residues. The germline CDR1 and CDR2 sequences are SNHLY and FYNNEI. Full variable domain (outside the CDR3, taken from reference TRBV2 and TRBJ2-2): EPEVTQTPSHQVTQMGQEVILRCVPISNHLYFYWYRQILGQKVEFLVSFYNNEISEKSEIFDDQFSVERPDGSNFTLKIRSTKLEDSAMYFCASSPPAWLANTGELFFGEGSRLTVL.

The chain has TRBV30 and TRBJ1-1, with D possibly being TRBD1 (5 bases). This CDR3 spans 14 amino acids. V was cut by 2 bases and J by 1 base, with 11 bases left in between. Germline CDR1 and CDR2: GTSNPN and SVGIG (reference sequence). CDR3 bases: TGTGCCTGGAGTAGGGGACGAACGAACACTGAAGCTTTCTTT. It translates to CAWSRGRTNTEAFF.

The chain joins TRBV11-2 to TRBJ1-1; 9 nucleotides agree with TRBD1. Germline values: CDR1 SGHAT, CDR2 FQNNGV. CDR3 length: 15 residues. V shed 5 bases and J 3 bases; nucleotides not matched to a gene: 7. The CDR3 sequence is CASSHLQGAHTEAFF. The CDR3 region has the DNA TGTGCCAGCAGCCATTTACAGGGGGCTCACACTGAAGCTTTCTTT.

CDR3 region: CSGGDVNIQYF. Written as DNA, the CDR3 is TGCAGCGGGGGGGACGTAAACATTCAGTACTTC. The chain has TRBV29-1 and TRBJ2-4, with D perhaps matching TRBD2 (6 bases). V shed 7 bases and J shed 6 bases, with 10 bases lying between them. In germline, CDR1 is SQVTM, CDR2 ANQGSEA. The CDR3 covers 11 residues. The whole variable domain, remainder taken from reference TRBV29-1 and TRBJ2-4, is SAVISQKPSRDICQRGTSLTIQCQVDSQVTMMFWYRQQPGQSLTLIATANQGSEATYESGFVIDKFPISRPNLTFSTLTVSNMSPEDSSIYLCSGGDVNIQYFGAGTRLSVL.